This TCR beta chain was documented in a study of a mutant IDH1 vaccine in newly diagnosed glioma. Time point indicated: week 5, during vaccination. Every vaccination contained 300 ug of the mutant IDH1 20-mer peptide and was paired with topical imiquimod. Those who donated had recent WHO grade 3 or 4 IDH1-mutant, ATRX-lost astrocytomas. The CDR3 spans 15 residues. The V gene lost 6 bases and the J gene lost 4 bases, with 16 bases spanning the gap. CDR1 is MGHRA and CDR2 is YSYEKL in the germline V gene. Here immunoSEQ multiplex PCR was the method, and the copy in TCRdb shows in-frame clones only, minus some. The sample contains almost 30,000 clones, roughly nine tenths of which appear only once. General study findings and limits: There were vaccine-induced immune responses in approximately 95% of the patients.

A note on this clone: Its specificity is not known.

This TCR came from a woman in her forties with glioma. Some clones in this sample may be carry-over from other donors' samples. The V call is TRBV4-1, the J call TRBJ1-5, with D uncertain. Source: peripheral blood mononuclear cells (PBMCs), taken from a glioma patient whose treatment included an IDH1 peptide vaccine. Here the CDR3 DNA reads TGCGCCAGCAGTGGGTCGGGTACGGGAAATCAGCCCCAGCATTTT. Its translation is CASSGSGTGNQPQHF.